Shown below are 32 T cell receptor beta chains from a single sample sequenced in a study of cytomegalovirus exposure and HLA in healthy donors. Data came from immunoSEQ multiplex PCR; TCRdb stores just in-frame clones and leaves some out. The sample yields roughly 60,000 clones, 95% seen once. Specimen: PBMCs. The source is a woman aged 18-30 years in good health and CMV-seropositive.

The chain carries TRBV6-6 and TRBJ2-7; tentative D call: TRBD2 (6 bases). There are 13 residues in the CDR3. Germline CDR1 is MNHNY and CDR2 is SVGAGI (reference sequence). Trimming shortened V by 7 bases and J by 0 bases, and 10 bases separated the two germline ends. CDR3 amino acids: CASTGGFSYEQYF. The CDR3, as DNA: TGTGCCAGCACCGGGGGATTCTCCTACGAGCAGTACTTC.

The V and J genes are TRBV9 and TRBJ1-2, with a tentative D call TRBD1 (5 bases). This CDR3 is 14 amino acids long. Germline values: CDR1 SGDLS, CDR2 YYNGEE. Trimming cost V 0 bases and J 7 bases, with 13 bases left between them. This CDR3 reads CASSVGEGLRGYTF. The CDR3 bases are TGTGCCAGCAGCGTAGGGGAGGGGTTGCGTGGCTACACCTTC. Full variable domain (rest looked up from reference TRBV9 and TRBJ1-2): DSGVTQTPKHLITATGQRVTLRCSPRSGDLSVYWYQQSLDQGLQFLIQYYNGEERAKGNILERFSAQQFPDLHSELNLSSLELGDSALYFCASSVGEGLRGYTFGSGTRLTVV.

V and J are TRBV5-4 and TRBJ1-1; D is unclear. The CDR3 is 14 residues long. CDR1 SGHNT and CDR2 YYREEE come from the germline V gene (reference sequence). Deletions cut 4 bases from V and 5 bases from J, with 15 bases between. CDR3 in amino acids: CASSSGLQATEAFF. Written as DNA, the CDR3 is TGTGCCAGCAGCAGCGGACTCCAAGCGACTGAAGCTTTCTTT.

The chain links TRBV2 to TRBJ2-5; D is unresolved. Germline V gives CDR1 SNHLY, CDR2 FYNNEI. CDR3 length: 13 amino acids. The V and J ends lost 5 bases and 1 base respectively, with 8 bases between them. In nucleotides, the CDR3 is TGTGCCAGCAGTACAGAAATCCAAGAGACCCAGTACTTC. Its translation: CASSTEIQETQYF.

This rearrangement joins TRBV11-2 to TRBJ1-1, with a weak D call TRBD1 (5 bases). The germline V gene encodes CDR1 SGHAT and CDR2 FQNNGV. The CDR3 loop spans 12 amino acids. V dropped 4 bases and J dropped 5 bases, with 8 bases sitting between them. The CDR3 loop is CASSWGGTEAFF. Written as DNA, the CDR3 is TGTGCCAGCAGCTGGGGGGGTACTGAAGCTTTCTTT.

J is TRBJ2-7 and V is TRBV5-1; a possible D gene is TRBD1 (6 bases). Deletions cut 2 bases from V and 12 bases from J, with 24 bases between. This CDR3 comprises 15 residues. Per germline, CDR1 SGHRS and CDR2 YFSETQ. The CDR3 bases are TGCGCCAGCAGCTTTGGTACAGGGAAGACCCCGCGATTGTACTTC. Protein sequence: CASSFGTGKTPRLYF.

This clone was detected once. The CDR3 region is CASSPWGLKSWVTEAFF. As DNA, the CDR3 is TGTGCCAGCAGCCCGTGGGGGCTTAAAAGCTGGGTCACTGAAGCTTTCTTT. This chain connects TRBV27 to TRBJ1-1; tentative D call: TRBD1 (6 bases). The germline V gene encodes CDR1 MNHEY and CDR2 SMNVEV (reference sequence). The CDR3 is 17 residues long. Trimming removed 6 bases at V and 4 bases at J, with 24 bases between.

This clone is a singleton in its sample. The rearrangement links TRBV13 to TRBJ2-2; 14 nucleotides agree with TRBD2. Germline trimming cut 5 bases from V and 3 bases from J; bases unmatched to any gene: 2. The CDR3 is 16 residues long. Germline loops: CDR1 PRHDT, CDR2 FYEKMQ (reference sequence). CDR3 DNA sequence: TGTGCCAGCAGCGCGGGACTAGCGGGAGACACCGGGGAGCTGTTTTTT. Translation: CASSAGLAGDTGELFF.

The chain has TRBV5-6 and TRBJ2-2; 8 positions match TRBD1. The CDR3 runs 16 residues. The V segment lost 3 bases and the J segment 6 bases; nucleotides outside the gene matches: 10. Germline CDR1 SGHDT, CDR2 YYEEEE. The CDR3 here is CASSSDRDIYPGELFF. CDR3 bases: TGTGCCAGCAGCTCGGACAGGGATATTTATCCCGGGGAGCTGTTTTTT.

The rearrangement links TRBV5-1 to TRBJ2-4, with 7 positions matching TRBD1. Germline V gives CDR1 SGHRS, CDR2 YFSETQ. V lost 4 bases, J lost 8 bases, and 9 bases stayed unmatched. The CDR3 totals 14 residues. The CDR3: CASSPSTGLDIQYF. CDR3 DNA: TGCGCCAGCAGCCCCTCGACAGGGTTGGACATTCAGTACTTC.

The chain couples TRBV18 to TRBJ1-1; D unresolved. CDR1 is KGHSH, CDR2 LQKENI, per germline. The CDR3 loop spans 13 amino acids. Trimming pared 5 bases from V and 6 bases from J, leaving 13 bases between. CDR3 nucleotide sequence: TGTGCCAGCTCATCGGCCCGGGAGGCTGAAGCTTTCTTT. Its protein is CASSSAREAEAFF.

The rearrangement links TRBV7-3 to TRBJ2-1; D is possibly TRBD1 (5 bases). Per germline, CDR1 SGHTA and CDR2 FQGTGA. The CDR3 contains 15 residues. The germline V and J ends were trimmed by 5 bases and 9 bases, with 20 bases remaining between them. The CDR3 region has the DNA TGTGCCAGCAGCCTGTCACAGGCCCCTCCATCTGAGCAGTTCTTC. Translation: CASSLSQAPPSEQFF.

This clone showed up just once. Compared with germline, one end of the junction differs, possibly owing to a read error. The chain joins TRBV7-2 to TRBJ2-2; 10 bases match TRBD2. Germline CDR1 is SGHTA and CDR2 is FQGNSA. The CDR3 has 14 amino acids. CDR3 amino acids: CASSLAGAGGELFF. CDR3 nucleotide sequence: TGTGCCAGCAGCCTAGCGGGAGCCGGCGGGGAGCTGTTTTTT.

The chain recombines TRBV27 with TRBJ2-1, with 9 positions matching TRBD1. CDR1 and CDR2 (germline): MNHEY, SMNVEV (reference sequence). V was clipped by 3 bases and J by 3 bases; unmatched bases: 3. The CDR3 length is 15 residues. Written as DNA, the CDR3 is TGTGCCAGCAGTTTTGGGGGACAGGGCTACAATGAGCAGTTCTTC. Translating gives CASSFGGQGYNEQFF.

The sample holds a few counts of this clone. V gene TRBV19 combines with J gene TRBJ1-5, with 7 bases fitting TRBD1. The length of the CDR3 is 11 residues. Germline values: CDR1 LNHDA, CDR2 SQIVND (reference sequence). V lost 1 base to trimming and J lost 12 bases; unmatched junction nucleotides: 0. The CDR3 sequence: CASSIGQGQHF. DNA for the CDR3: TGTGCCAGTAGTATAGGACAGGGCCAGCATTTT.

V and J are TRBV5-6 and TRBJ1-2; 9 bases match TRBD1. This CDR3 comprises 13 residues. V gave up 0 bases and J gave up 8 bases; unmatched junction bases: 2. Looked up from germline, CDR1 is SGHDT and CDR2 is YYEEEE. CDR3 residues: CASSLDRGLGYTF. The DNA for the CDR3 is TGTGCCAGCAGCTTGGACAGGGGGCTAGGCTACACCTTC.

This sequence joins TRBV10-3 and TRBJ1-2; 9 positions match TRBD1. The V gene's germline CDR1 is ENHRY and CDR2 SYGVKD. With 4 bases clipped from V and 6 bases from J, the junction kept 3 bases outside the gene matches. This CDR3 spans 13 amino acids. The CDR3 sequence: CAISARTGDGYTF. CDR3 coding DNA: TGTGCCATCAGTGCCCGGACAGGGGATGGCTACACCTTC.

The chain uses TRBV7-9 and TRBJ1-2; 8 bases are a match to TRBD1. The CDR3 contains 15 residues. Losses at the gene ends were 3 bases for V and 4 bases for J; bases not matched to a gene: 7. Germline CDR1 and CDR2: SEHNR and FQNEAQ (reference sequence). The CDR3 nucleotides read TGTGCCAGCAGCTTCGGACAGGGAAAACCCTATGGCTACACCTTC. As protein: CASSFGQGKPYGYTF.

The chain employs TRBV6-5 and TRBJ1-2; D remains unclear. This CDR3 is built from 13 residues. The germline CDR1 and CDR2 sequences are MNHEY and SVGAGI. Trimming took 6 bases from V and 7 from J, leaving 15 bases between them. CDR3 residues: CASSGEIRGGYTF. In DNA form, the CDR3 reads TGTGCCAGCAGCGGAGAGATTCGGGGTGGCTACACCTTC.

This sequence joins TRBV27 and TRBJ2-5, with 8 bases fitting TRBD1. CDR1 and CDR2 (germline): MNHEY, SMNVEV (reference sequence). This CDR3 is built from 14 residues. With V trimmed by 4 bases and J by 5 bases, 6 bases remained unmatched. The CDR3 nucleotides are TGTGCCAGCAGTTCCGGACAGGGCAGCGAGACCCAGTACTTC. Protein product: CASSSGQGSETQYF.

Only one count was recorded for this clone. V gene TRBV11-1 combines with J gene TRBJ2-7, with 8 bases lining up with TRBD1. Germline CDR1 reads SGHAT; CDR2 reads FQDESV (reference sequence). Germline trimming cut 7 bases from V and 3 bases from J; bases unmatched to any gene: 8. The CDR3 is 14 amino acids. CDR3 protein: CASTDRGLSYEQYF. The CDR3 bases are TGTGCCAGCACAGACAGGGGTCTTAGCTACGAGCAGTACTTC.

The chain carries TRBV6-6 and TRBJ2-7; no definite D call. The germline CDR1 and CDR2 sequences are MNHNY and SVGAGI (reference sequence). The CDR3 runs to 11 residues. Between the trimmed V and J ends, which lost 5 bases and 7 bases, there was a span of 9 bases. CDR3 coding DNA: TGTGCCAGCAGTCCCGCCCTAGAGCAGTACTTC. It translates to CASSPALEQYF.

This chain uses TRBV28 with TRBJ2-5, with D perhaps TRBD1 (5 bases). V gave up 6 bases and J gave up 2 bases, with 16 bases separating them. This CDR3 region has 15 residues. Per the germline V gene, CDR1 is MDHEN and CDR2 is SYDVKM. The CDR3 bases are TGTGCCAGCAGAACACAGTGGGGCGCTCAAGAGACCCAGTACTTC. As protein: CASRTQWGAQETQYF.

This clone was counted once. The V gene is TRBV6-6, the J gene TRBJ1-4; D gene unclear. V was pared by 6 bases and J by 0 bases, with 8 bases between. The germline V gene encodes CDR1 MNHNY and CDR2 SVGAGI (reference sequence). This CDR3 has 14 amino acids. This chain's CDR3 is CASRHDATNEKLFF. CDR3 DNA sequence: TGTGCCAGCAGACACGATGCAACTAATGAAAAACTGTTTTTT.

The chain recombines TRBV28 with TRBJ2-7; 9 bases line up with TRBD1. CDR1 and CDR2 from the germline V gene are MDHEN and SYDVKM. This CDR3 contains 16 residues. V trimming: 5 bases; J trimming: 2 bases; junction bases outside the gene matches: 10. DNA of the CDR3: TGTGCCAGCAGTGATCTCCGGGACAGGGAAACCTACGAGCAGTACTTC. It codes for CASSDLRDRETYEQYF.

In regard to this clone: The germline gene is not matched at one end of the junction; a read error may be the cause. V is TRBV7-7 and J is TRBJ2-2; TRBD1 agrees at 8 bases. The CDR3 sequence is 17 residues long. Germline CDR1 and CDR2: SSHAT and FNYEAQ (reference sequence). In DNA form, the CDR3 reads TGTGCTAGCAGCTTAGAAGGGGGACAGGCTGGGACCGGGGAGCTGTTTTTT. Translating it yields CASSLEGGQAGTGELFF. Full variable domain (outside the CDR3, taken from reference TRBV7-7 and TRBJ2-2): GAGVSQSPRYKVTKRGQDVTLRCDPISSHATLYWYQQALGQGPEFLTYFNYEAQPDKSGLPSDRFSAERPEGSISTLTIQRTEQRDSAMYRCASSLEGGQAGTGELFFGEGSRLTVL.

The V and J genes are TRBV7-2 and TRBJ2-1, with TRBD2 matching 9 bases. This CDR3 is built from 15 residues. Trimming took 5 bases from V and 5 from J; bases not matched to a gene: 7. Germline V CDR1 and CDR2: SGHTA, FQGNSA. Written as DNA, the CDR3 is TGTGCCAGCAGCCAAGCGGGGGGCCCGAACAATGAGCAGTTCTTC. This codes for CASSQAGGPNNEQFF.

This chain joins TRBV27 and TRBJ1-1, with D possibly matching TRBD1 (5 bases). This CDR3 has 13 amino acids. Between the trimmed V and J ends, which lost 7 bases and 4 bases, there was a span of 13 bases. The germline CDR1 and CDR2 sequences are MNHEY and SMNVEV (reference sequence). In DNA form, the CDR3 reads TGTGCCAGCAAAGGAAGCGGGGGCACTGAAGCTTTCTTT. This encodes CASKGSGGTEAFF.

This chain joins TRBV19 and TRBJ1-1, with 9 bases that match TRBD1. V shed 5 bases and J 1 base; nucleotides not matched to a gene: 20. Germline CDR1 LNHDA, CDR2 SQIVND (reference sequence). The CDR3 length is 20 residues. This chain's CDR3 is CASSSSKPNTGGVRNTEAFF. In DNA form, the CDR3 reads TGTGCCAGTAGTTCAAGCAAGCCAAACACAGGGGGCGTAAGGAACACTGAAGCTTTCTTT.

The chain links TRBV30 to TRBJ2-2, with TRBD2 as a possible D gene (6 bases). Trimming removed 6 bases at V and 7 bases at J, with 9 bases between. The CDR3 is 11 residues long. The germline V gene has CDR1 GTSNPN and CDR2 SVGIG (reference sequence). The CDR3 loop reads CACRRGGELFF. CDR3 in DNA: TGTGCCTGTAGGAGGGGCGGGGAGCTGTTTTTT.

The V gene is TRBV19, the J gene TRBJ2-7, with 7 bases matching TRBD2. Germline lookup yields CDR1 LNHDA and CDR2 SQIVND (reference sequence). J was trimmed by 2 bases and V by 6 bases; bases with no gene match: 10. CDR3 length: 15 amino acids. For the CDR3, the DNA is TGTGCCAGTAGAACCTCGGGACTATCCGCCTACGAGCAGTACTTC. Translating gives CASRTSGLSAYEQYF.

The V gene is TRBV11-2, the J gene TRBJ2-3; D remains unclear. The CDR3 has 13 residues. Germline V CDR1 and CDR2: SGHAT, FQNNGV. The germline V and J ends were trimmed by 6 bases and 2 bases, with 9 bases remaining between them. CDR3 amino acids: CASRGPHTDTQYF. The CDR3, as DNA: TGTGCCAGCAGGGGCCCGCACACAGATACGCAGTATTTT.